This TCR beta chain stems from a study of OX40 agonist ivuxolimab in advanced cancers. Overall study findings and caveats: Dosing at 0.1 to 3.0 mg/kg was accompanied by clonal expansion of CD4+ and CD8+ blood T cells by week 6.

Profiled with immunoSEQ multiplex PCR; TCRdb holds only in-frame clones, not every one. Of under 45,000 clones in the sample, roughly 69% were seen once. Details on this clone: Antigen specificity is unknown.

The sequencing here drew on CD4+ or CD8+ T cells sorted from blood, taken in a trial of the OX40 agonist ivuxolimab. The clonotype was recovered from an adult with an advanced solid tumor such as melanoma, head and neck, liver or kidney cancer.

The CDR3 here is CASSLGSPGNTIYF. The CDR3 nucleotides read TGTGCCAGCAGCTTAGGGTCCCCTGGAAACACCATATATTTT. V is TRBV7-2 and J is TRBJ1-3; D remains ambiguous. The CDR3 has 14 amino acids. Per the germline V gene, CDR1 is SGHTA and CDR2 is FQGNSA. V gave up 1 base and J gave up 2 bases, with 6 bases separating them.